Listed below are T cell receptor beta chains from one sample, sequenced in a study of regulatory T cells in long-lasting Graves disease. TCRdb re-derived calls from the multiplex PCR reads in MiXCR, one entry per CDR3 protein. The sample gives around 400,000 distinct CDR3 sequences, 15% of which show up once; about 8.3% is in the top ten. These data also formed part of another study, on T cells in Graves' hyperthyroidism and ophthalmopathy.

The sample was peripheral blood mononuclear cells (PBMCs), taken at new diagnosis, from a patient treated with antithyroid drugs. Source of these receptors: a woman in her forties with Graves disease. Each CDR3 is given with its conserved first and last residue. D genes are given only for firm matches. A clone size is listed for some rows: how often the clone was seen (once, few, many), or a class if it is expanded.

TRBV7-8	TRBD1	many	TRBJ1-1	CASSLAKPGQGSNTEAFF	TGTGCCAGCAGCCTGGCAAAACCGGGACAGGGGTCGAACACTGAAGCTTTCTTT
TRBV2	TRBD2	many	TRBJ2-7	CASRGPTSGPLSEQYF	TGTGCCAGCAGAGGACCGACTAGCGGGCCCCTAAGTGAGCAGTACTTC
TRBV2	.	many	TRBJ1-2	CASMVGGVALYGYTF	TGTGCCAGCATGGTGGGGGGTGTTGCTCTCTATGGCTACACCTTC
TRBV28	.	many	TRBJ1-6	CASSQTRGSPLHF	TGTGCCAGCAGCCAGACGAGAGGTTCACCCCTCCACTTT
TRBV14	.	.	TRBJ2-2	CASSLLGDSNTGELFF	TGTGCCAGCAGCCTGCTGGGAGATTCGAACACCGGGGAGCTGTTTTTT
TRBV12-3/TRBV12-4	TRBD2	many	TRBJ2-7	CASSDEGLGSYEQYF	TGTGCCAGCAGTGATGAGGGACTAGGGTCCTACGAGCAGTACTTC
TRBV12-3/TRBV12-4	.	many	TRBJ2-1	CASSPRLRPGNEQFF	TGTGCCAGCAGTCCGCGACTACGTCCGGGGAATGAGCAGTTCTTC
TRBV20-1	.	many	TRBJ1-6	CSARGQTSSPLHF	TGCAGTGCTAGAGGACAGACAAGCTCACCCCTCCACTTT
TRBV5-1	.	.	TRBJ2-7	CASSFGSGYYEQHF	TGCGCCAGCAGCTTTGGTTCGGGGTACTACGAGCAGCACTTC
TRBV4-3	.	many	TRBJ2-7	CASSQVDRPDEQYF	TGCGCCAGCAGCCAAGTAGACCGGCCGGACGAGCAGTACTTC
TRBV28	.	many	TRBJ2-5	CASSSSGQETQYF	TGTGCCAGCAGTTCGAGCGGGCAAGAGACCCAGTACTTC
TRBV11-2	.	.	TRBJ1-1	CASSPPHPSPAFF	TGTGCCAGCAGCCCTCCCCACCCCAGTCCGGCTTTCTTT
TRBV7-6	TRBD2	few	TRBJ2-1	CASSQGLAGRNEQFF	TGTGCCAGCAGCCAGGGACTAGCGGGAAGGAATGAGCAGTTCTTC
TRBV12-3/TRBV12-4	TRBD2	many	TRBJ2-5	CASRQGLAGEETQYF	TGTGCCAGCAGACAGGGACTAGCGGGAGAAGAGACCCAGTACTTC
TRBV5-1	.	few	TRBJ2-5	CASSFLGAQETQYF	TGCGCCAGCAGCTTTTTGGGGGCCCAAGAGACCCAGTACTTC
TRBV5-6	.	few	TRBJ2-5	CASSEGYQETQYF	TGTGCCAGCAGCGAGGGGTACCAAGAGACCCAGTACTTC
TRBV12-3/TRBV12-4	TRBD1	.	TRBJ1-2	CASSHGHPGTGGDGYTF	TGTGCCAGCAGTCATGGGCACCCCGGGACAGGGGGCGATGGCTACACCTTC
TRBV4-1	.	few	TRBJ2-1	CASSEGGPEQFF	TGCGCCAGCAGTGAAGGGGGACCTGAGCAGTTCTTC
TRBV5-1	TRBD2	.	TRBJ2-1	CASSLADLAGDNEQFF	TGCGCCAGCAGCTTGGCCGACCTAGCGGGGGACAATGAGCAGTTCTTC
TRBV9	.	.	TRBJ1-3	CASSVDVGAGNTIYF	TGTGCCAGCAGCGTAGACGTAGGAGCTGGAAACACCATATATTTT
TRBV27	TRBD2	many	TRBJ2-2	CASSLSSGNPNTGELFF	TGTGCCAGCAGTTTGTCTAGCGGGAACCCGAACACCGGGGAGCTGTTTTTT
TRBV20-1	.	many	TRBJ2-3	CSASGNQVSTDTQYF	TGCAGTGCTAGTGGGAACCAGGTCAGCACAGATACGCAGTATTTT
TRBV6-1	.	.	TRBJ1-5	CASTLWGNQPQHF	TGTGCCAGCACCCTCTGGGGCAATCAGCCCCAGCATTTT
TRBV9	TRBD2	few	TRBJ2-7	CASSRLAGERVGEQYF	TGTGCCAGCAGTCGACTAGCGGGAGAGCGGGTAGGCGAGCAGTACTTC
TRBV6-5	.	many	TRBJ2-7	CASSYGGAGSYEQYF	TGTGCCAGCAGTTACGGGGGGGCAGGCTCCTACGAGCAGTACTTC
TRBV12-3/TRBV12-4	.	.	TRBJ2-7	CASSLAGHEQYF	TGTGCCAGCAGTTTAGCTGGCCACGAGCAGTACTTC
TRBV7-9	TRBD2	few	TRBJ2-6	CASSLARGGAGANVLTF	TGTGCCAGCAGCTTAGCGCGGGGGGGCGCTGGGGCCAACGTCCTGACTTTC
TRBV13	TRBD2	many	TRBJ2-3	CASSSRASGRRDTDTQYF	TGTGCCAGCAGCTCCCGGGCCAGCGGGAGGAGGGACACAGATACGCAGTATTTT
TRBV11-2	TRBD1	many	TRBJ2-5	CASSLGGQTETQYF	TGTGCCAGCAGCCTAGGGGGACAGACAGAGACCCAGTACTTC
TRBV12-3/TRBV12-4	.	few	TRBJ2-2	CASSLATILGADTGELFF	TGTGCCAGCAGTTTAGCAACAATTCTGGGAGCGGACACCGGGGAGCTGTTTTTT
TRBV29-1	.	many	TRBJ2-7	CSALGRSSYEQYF	TGCAGCGCCCTCGGCCGCAGCTCCTACGAGCAGTACTTC
TRBV20-1	TRBD1	.	TRBJ2-1	CSASHPGTGGFLGYNEQFF	TGCAGTGCTAGTCATCCCGGGACAGGGGGCTTTCTGGGCTACAATGAGCAGTTCTTC
TRBV19	TRBD1	.	TRBJ2-2	CASSIVFWGTANTGELFF	TGTGCCAGTAGTATAGTATTCTGGGGGACAGCGAACACCGGGGAGCTGTTTTTT
TRBV28	TRBD2	many	TRBJ2-2	CASSLGLAGGPGGELFF	TGTGCCAGCAGCCTCGGACTAGCGGGAGGGCCCGGCGGGGAGCTGTTTTTT
TRBV7-6	TRBD2	few	TRBJ2-5	CASSSLAGDWGETQYF	TGTGCCAGCAGCTCCTTAGCGGGAGACTGGGGAGAGACCCAGTACTTC
TRBV6-1	TRBD2	many	TRBJ2-7	CASLGLAGAGEQYF	TGTGCCAGCCTCGGACTAGCGGGAGCGGGCGAGCAGTACTTC
TRBV12-3/TRBV12-4	.	many	TRBJ2-7	CASRGSGIYEQYF	TGTGCCAGCCGGGGTAGCGGAATCTACGAGCAGTACTTC
TRBV12-3/TRBV12-4	.	many	TRBJ2-2	CASSPRLSTPNTGELFF	TGTGCCAGCAGTCCCCGGTTGAGTACCCCGAACACCGGGGAGCTGTTTTTT
TRBV12-3/TRBV12-4	TRBD2	.	TRBJ2-5	CASSLEAGGETQYF	TGTGCCAGCAGTTTAGAAGCGGGAGGTGAGACCCAGTACTTC
TRBV11-2	.	many	TRBJ2-2	CASSSRFDTGELFF	TGTGCCAGCAGCTCCAGGTTCGACACCGGGGAGCTGTTTTTT
TRBV6-2/TRBV6-3	.	.	TRBJ2-1	CASSYRTDPSYNEQFF	TGTGCCAGCAGTTACCGGACCGACCCGTCCTACAATGAGCAGTTCTTC
TRBV30	TRBD1	many	TRBJ2-1	CACERTGVTGPAYNEQFF	TGTGCCTGCGAGAGGACAGGGGTGACCGGGCCCGCCTACAATGAGCAGTTCTTC
TRBV5-1	.	.	TRBJ1-1	CASSLAGGTGNTEAFF	TGCGCCAGCAGCTTGGCCGGGGGGACCGGGAACACTGAAGCTTTCTTT
TRBV11-2	.	many	TRBJ2-1	CASSPHHGGRNEQFF	TGTGCCAGCAGCCCCCACCACGGGGGAAGGAATGAGCAGTTCTTC
TRBV20-1	.	many	TRBJ1-1	CSAREQGRKTEAFF	TGCAGTGCTAGAGAGCAGGGAAGGAAGACTGAAGCTTTCTTT
TRBV3-1	TRBD1	.	TRBJ1-1	CASSQGGSEAFF	TGTGCCAGCAGTCAGGGGGGTTCTGAAGCTTTCTTT
TRBV11-2	.	many	TRBJ2-3	CASSPGDTQYF	TGTGCCAGCAGCCCCGGAGATACGCAGTATTTT
TRBV30	TRBD1	many	TRBJ1-1	CAWSGTGGLGTEAFF	TGTGCCTGGAGCGGGACAGGGGGCTTGGGCACTGAAGCTTTCTTT
TRBV3-1	TRBD2	many	TRBJ2-3	CASSQELGGRDTQYF	TGTGCCAGCAGCCAAGAGTTGGGCGGGAGAGATACGCAGTATTTT
TRBV6-2/TRBV6-3	TRBD2	few	TRBJ2-5	CASSTGLAGSETQYF	TGTGCCAGCAGTACAGGACTAGCGGGAAGTGAGACCCAGTACTTC
TRBV20-1	TRBD2	few	TRBJ2-2	CSARGLREGRSGELFF	TGCAGTGCTAGAGGTTTGCGGGAGGGCCGGTCCGGGGAGCTGTTTTTT
TRBV28	.	many	TRBJ2-7	CASTMGGGSYEQYF	TGTGCCAGCACCATGGGTGGAGGCTCCTACGAGCAGTACTTC
TRBV27	TRBD1	few	TRBJ2-7	CASSLLPGGYYEQYF	TGTGCCAGCAGTTTACTCCCAGGGGGCTACTACGAGCAGTACTTC
TRBV5-1	TRBD2	.	TRBJ2-3	CASSLGLAYADTQYF	TGCGCCAGCAGCTTGGGACTAGCGTACGCAGATACGCAGTATTTT
TRBV28	.	many	TRBJ1-5	CAWWDSGQDSNQPQHF	TGTGCCTGGTGGGATAGCGGGCAGGATAGCAATCAGCCCCAGCATTTT
TRBV7-9	.	many	TRBJ2-5	CASSLVTTQETQYF	TGTGCCAGCAGCTTAGTAACTACTCAAGAGACCCAGTACTTC
TRBV5-5	TRBD2	few	TRBJ2-7	CASRRVAGDEQYF	TGTGCCAGCCGGAGGGTAGCGGGAGACGAGCAGTACTTC
TRBV28	.	many	TRBJ1-2	CASQGPSYGYTF	TGTGCCAGTCAGGGGCCTTCCTATGGCTACACCTTC
TRBV7-2	.	many	TRBJ1-6	CASSLTGTRTSPLHF	TGTGCCAGCAGCTTAACCGGGACGAGGACTTCACCCCTCCACTTT
TRBV24-1	TRBD2	few	TRBJ2-2	CATSDPGTSSTGELFF	TGTGCCACCAGTGACCCTGGGACTAGCAGCACCGGGGAGCTGTTTTTT